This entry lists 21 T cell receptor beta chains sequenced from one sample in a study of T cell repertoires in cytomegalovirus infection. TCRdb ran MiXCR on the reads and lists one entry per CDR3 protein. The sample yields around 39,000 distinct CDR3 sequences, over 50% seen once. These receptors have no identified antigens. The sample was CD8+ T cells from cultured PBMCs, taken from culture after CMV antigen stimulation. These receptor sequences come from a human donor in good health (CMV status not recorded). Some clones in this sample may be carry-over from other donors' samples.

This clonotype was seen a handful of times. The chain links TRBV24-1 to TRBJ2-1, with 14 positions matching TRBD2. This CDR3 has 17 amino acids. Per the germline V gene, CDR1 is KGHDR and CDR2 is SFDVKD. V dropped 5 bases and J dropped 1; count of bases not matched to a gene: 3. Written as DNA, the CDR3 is TGTGCCACCAGTGCGGGACTAGCGGGAGAGTCCTACAATGAGCAGTTCTTC. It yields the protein CATSAGLAGESYNEQFF.

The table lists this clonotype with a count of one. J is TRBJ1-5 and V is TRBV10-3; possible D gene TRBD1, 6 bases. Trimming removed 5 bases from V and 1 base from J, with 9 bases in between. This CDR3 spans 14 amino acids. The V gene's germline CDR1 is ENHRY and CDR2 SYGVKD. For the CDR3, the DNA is TGTGCCATCAGTAGCGGACAGAGCAATCAGCCCCAGCATTTT. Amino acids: CAISSGQSNQPQHF.

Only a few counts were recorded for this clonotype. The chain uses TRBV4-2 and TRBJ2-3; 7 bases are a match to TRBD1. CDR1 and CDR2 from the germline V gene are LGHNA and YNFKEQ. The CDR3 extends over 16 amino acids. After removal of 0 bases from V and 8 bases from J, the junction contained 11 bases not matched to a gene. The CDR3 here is CASSQDRQGDKRTQYF. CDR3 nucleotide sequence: TGTGCCAGCAGCCAAGACCGGCAGGGGGATAAGCGTACGCAGTATTTT.

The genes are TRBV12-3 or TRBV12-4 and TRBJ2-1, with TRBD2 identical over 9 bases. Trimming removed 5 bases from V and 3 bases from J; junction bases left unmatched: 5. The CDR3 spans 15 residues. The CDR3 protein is CASSPRTSVYNEQFF. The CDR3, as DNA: TGTGCCAGCAGTCCTAGGACTAGCGTCTACAATGAGCAGTTCTTC.

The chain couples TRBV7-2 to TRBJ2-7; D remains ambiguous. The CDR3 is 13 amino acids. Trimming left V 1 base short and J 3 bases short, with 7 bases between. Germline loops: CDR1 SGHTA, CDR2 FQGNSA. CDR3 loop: CASSLGRFYEQYF. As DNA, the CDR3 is TGTGCCAGCAGCTTAGGCCGATTCTACGAGCAGTACTTC. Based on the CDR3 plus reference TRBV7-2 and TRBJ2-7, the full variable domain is GAGVSQSPSNKVTEKGKDVELRCDPISGHTALYWYRQSLGQGLEFLIYFQGNSAPDKSGLPSDRFSAERTGGSVSTLTIQRTQQEDSAVYLCASSLGRFYEQYFGPGTRLTVT.

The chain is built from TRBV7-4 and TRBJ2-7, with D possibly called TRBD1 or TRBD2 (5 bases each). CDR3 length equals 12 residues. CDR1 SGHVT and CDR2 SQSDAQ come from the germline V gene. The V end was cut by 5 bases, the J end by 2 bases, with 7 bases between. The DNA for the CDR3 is TGTGCCAGCAGCCTGGGGGCCTACGAGCAGTACTTC. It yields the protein CASSLGAYEQYF.

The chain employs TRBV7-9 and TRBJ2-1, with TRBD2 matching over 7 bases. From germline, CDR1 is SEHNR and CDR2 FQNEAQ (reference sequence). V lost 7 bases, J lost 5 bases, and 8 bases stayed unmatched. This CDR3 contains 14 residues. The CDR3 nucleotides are TGTGCCAGCACCGACCAGGGAGGGGACAATGAGCAGTTCTTC. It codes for CASTDQGGDNEQFF.

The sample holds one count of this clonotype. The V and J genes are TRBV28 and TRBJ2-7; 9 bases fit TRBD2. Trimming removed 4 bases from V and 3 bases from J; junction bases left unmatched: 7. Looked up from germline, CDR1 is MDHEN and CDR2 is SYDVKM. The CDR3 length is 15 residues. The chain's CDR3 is CASSYGQTSGYEQYF. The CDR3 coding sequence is TGTGCCAGCAGTTATGGTCAGACTAGCGGCTACGAGCAGTACTTC.

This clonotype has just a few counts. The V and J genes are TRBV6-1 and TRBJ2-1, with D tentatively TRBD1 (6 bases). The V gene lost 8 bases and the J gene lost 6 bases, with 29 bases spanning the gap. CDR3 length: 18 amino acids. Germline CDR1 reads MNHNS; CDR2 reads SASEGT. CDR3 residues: CASGNLGKQGWIGNEQFF. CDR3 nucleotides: TGTGCCAGCGGTAATTTGGGGAAACAGGGATGGATAGGCAATGAGCAGTTCTTC.

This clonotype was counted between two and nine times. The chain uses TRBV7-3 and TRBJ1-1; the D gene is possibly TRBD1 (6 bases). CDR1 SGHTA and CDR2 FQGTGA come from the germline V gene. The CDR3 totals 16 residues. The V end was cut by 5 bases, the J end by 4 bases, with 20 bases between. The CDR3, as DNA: TGTGCCAGCAGCCCGAGGGGGGGGGTCAGGAGCACTGAAGCTTTCTTT. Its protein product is CASSPRGGVRSTEAFF.

This CDR3 is CASSLEVSSYEQYF. CDR3 bases: TGTGCCAGCAGCTTAGAGGTGAGCTCCTACGAGCAGTACTTC. The chain joins TRBV7-6 to TRBJ2-7, with D hard to call. The CDR3 covers 14 residues. Trimming cost V 1 base and J 0 bases, with 7 bases left between them. Germline V gene lookup returns CDR1 SGHVS and CDR2 FNYEAQ.

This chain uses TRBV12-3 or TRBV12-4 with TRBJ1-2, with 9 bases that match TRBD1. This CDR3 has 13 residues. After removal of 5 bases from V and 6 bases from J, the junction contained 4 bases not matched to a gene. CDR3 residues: CASSEQGANGYTF. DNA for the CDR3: TGTGCCAGCAGTGAACAGGGGGCGAATGGCTACACCTTC.

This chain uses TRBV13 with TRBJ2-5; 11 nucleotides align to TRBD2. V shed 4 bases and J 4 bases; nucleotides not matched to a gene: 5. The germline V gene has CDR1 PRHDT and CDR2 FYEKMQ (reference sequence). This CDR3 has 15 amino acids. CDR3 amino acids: CASSSRLAGRETQYF. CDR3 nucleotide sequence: TGTGCCAGCAGCTCCAGACTAGCGGGGCGAGAGACCCAGTACTTC. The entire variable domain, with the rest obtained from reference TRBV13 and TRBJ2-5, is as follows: AAGVIQSPRHLIKEKRETATLKCYPIPRHDTVYWYQQGPGQDPQFLISFYEKMQSDKGSIPDRFSAQQFSDYHSELNMSSLELGDSALYFCASSSRLAGRETQYFGPGTRLLVL.

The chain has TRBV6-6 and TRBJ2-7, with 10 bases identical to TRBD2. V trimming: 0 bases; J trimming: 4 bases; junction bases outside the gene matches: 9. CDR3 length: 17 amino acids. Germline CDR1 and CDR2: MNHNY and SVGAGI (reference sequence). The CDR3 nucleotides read TGTGCCAGCAGTTACTCGAAGGTAGCGGGGGGTCGGTACGAGCAGTACTTC. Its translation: CASSYSKVAGGRYEQYF.

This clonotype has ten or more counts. This chain's CDR3 is CASSSSGLAKNIQYF. CDR3 DNA: TGTGCCAGCAGCTCCTCCGGGCTAGCCAAAAACATTCAGTACTTC. The chain couples TRBV7-9 to TRBJ2-4; D not resolved. This CDR3 is 15 amino acids long. CDR1 and CDR2 (germline): SEHNR, FQNEAQ (reference sequence). V lost 4 bases, J lost 0 bases, and 10 bases lay in between.

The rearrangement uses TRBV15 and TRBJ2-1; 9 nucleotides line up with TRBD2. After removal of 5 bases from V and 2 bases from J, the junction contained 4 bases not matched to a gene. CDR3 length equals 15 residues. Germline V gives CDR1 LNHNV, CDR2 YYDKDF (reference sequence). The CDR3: CATSRKREAYNEQFF. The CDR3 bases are TGTGCCACCAGCCGCAAGCGGGAGGCCTACAATGAGCAGTTCTTC.

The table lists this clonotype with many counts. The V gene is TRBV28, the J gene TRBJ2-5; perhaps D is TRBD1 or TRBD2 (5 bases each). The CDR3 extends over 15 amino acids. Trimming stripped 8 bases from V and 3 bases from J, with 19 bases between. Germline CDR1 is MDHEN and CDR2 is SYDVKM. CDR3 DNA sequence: TGTGCCAGCGCTTGGCCACCCGGGACGGAAGAGACCCAGTACTTC. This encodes CASAWPPGTEETQYF.

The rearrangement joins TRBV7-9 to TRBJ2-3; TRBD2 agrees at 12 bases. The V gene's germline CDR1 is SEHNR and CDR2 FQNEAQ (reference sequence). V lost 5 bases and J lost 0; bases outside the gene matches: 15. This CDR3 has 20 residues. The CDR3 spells CASSPRLAGERQPSTDTQYF. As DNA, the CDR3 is TGTGCCAGCAGCCCCAGACTAGCGGGAGAGCGACAACCTAGCACAGATACGCAGTATTTT.

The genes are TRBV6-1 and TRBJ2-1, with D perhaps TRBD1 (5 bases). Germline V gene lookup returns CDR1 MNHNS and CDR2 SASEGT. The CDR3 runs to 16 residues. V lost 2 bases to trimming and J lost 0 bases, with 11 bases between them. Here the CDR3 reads CASSEWGRSSYNEQFF. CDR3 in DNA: TGTGCCAGCAGTGAATGGGGCAGGAGCTCCTACAATGAGCAGTTCTTC.

The CDR3 region has the DNA TGTGCCAGCAGCTTTTCGTCCGGGAACACCGGGGAGCTGTTTTTT. Residues: CASSFSSGNTGELFF. The chain carries TRBV11-3 and TRBJ2-2; D not certain. Per germline, CDR1 SGHNT and CDR2 YENEEA. The length of the CDR3 is 15 residues. Trimming shortened V by 3 bases and J by 1 base, and 9 bases separated the two germline ends.

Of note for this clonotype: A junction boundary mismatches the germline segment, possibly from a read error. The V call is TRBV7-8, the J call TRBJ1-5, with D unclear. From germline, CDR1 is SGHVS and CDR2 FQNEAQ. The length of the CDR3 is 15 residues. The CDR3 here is CAGSLTSQVNQPQHF. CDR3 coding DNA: TGTGCCGGCAGCCTCACATCCCAGGTTAATCAGCCCCAGCATTTT.